This TCR beta chain comes out of a study of cytomegalovirus exposure and HLA in healthy donors. Study-level points and caveats: CMV serostatus stood as the only immune exposure information on hand. Most CMV-associated TCR beta chains appeared HLA-restricted in a later analysis. The study recorded 160 or so TCR beta chains that were cytomegalovirus-associated. The authors excluded some V segments, including TRBV6-2 and TRBV6-3, as indistinguishable.

A remark on this clone: Its antigen is not known.

The CDR3 runs 14 residues. Trimming took 5 bases from V and 1 from J; bases not matched to a gene: 2. CDR1 MNHEY and CDR2 SVGAGI come from the germline V gene. 60 Vbeta and 13 Jbeta primers were used in PCR. Assay used: immunoSEQ multiplex PCR; TCRdb lists only in-frame clones, some missing. The record lists around 75,000 clones, of which the ten most abundant hold about 1.5%. Sequencing was carried out using PBMCs. The rearrangement uses TRBV6-5 and TRBJ1-5, with 7 positions matching TRBD1. This receptor was identified in a woman between 55 and 75 years old in good health and CMV-seronegative. This CDR3 is CASSGTESNQPQHF. CDR3 in DNA: TGTGCCAGCAGTGGGACAGAAAGCAATCAGCCCCAGCATTTT.